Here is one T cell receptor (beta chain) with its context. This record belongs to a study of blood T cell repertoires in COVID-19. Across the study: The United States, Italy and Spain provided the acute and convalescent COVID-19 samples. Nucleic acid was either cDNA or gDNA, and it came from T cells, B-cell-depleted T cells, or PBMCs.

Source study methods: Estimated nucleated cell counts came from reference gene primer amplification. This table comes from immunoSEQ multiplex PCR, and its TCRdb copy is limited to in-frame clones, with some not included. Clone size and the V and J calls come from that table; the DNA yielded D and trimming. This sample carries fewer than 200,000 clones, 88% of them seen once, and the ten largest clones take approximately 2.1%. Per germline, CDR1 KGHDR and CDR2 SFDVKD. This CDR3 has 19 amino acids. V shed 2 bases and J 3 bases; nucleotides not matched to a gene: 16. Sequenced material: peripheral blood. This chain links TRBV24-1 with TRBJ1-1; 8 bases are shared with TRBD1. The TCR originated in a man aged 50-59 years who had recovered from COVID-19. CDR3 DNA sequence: TGTGCCACCAGTGATTGCCCCCTTCAAATTTTACAGGGGGACACTGAAGCTTTCTTT. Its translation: CATSDCPLQILQGDTEAFF.